Detailed here is one TCR beta chain. The antigen it recognizes is unknown. The record has no base qualities; no much larger clone is one base away. All donors were healthy Caucasians. Three unrelated non-twin adults were additionally sequenced: a male aged 18 to 29, a male aged 50 to 60 and a female aged 50 to 60. Using Miltenyi CD45RO+ enrichment and human naive T-cell isolation kits, memory (CD45RO+) and naive T cells were isolated from PBMC. V gives up 6 bases and J gives up 5 bases, and the segment between their germline ends measures 13 bases. As encoded in the germline V gene, CDR1 is SQVTM while CDR2 is ANQGSEA. Inclusive of the bounding cysteine and phenylalanine, the CDR3 is 12 residues long. CDR3 DNA only is kept here, 36 bases in frame from base 1. The data are from a study of identical twins (dated by TCRdb to 2015 to 2016). Broadly, across the study: The study deep-sequenced TCR alpha and beta repertoires from monozygotic twins, unrelated adults of various ages and cord blood to test whether fetal clonotypes persist. To rule out contamination, replicate twin experiments were performed at different times with different library preparation protocols. Study-wide conclusions, independent of this receptor: Because the same donors could not be followed over many years, conclusions were based on cross-sectional statistical analysis. Out-of-frame TCR alpha sequences shared between twins showed an excess of low generation-probability sequences compared with coincidental sharing between unrelated individuals. Invariant T cells such as MAIT and iNKT could partly confound zero-insertion analyses, though diverse VJ usage argued against this for most clonotypes. In monozygotic twins, out-of-frame TCR alpha sharing was systematically underestimated by recombination models, although the models agreed with sharing between unrelated individuals. Excess twin sharing in beta out-of-frame sequences was weaker because fewer shared sequences lowered the signal-to-noise ratio. Abundant cord blood beta clonotypes had fewer insertions, young adult naive repertoires showed a similar but weaker trend, and memory repertoires showed no such trend.

The receptor library was made with 5' RACE. Data came from an Illumina HiSeq 2000. Template switching introduced a universal primer binding site; the final cDNA contained a unique molecular identifier, enabling accurate counting of TCR cDNA molecules. First-strand cDNA for TCR alpha and beta chains was synthesized from specific primers in the conserved constant-segment region. To control for contamination, every cDNA library was double barcoded, receiving both a SMART-Mk sample barcode and Illumina barcodes. TruSeq adapter sequences, together with Illumina sample barcodes, were added in two successive PCR steps. Sequencing of the TCR alpha and beta cDNA libraries was done on the Illumina HiSeq platform using custom primers. Under the source paper's analysis protocol: MiGEC processed the raw reads to extract unique molecular identifiers, while MiXCR was used to determine the CDR3 positions. Recombination models were inferred per individual with the repgenHMM and IGoR tools using an EM algorithm. Shared clonotype analysis was performed with the tcR package in R, normalizing sharing by the product of cloneset sizes. Out-of-frame nonproductive sequences were analyzed to study raw recombination free of thymic and clonal selection effects. Clones were called with MiXCR by TCRdb after fastp trimmed the public reads at Q25, and only in-frame beta chains were retained. Rows are combined by CDR3 protein, so each entry shows the most common genes and DNA. What appears here as the V and J calls and clone size reflects TCRdb's work, not the paper's. The sample table holds 350,000 to 450,000 distinct CDR3 sequences, of which around 20% were seen once. The top ten constitute about 12% of the sample.

This TCR was sampled from a man in his fifties or sixties in good health. Recombination connected TRBV29-1 to TRBJ2-5; TRBD1 is a weak D gene call, 5 bases matching. The source material was naive T cells sorted from blood. The cell subset or site label for this specimen denotes: cells isolated with a human naive T-cell isolation kit. The DNA reads TGCAGCGTAAAGACAGATTCGGAGACCCAGTACTTC. Its translation is CSVKTDSETQYF.